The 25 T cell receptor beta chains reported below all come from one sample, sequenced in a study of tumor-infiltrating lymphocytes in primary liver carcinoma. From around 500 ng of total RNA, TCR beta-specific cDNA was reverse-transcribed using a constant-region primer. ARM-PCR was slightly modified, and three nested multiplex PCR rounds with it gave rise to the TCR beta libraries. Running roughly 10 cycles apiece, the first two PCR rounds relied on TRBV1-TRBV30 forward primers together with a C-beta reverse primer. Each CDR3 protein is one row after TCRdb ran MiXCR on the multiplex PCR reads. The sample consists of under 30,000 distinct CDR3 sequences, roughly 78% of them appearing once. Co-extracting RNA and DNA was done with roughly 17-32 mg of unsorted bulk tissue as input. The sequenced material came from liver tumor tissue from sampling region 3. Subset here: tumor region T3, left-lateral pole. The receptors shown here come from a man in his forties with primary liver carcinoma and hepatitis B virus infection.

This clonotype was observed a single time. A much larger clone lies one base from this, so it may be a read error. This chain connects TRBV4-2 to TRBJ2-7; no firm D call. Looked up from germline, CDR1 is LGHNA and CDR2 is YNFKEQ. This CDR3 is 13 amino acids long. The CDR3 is CASSQLSHYEQCF. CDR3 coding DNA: TGTGCCAGCAGCCAACTTAGTCACTACGAGCAGTGCTTC.

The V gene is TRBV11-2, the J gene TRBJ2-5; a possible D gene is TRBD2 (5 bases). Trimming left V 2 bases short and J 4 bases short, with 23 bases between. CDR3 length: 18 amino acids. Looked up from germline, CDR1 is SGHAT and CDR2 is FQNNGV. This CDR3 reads CASSLYPWSSRSGETQYF. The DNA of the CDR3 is TGTGCCAGCAGCTTATATCCGTGGTCTAGCAGGAGTGGAGAGACCCAGTACTTC.

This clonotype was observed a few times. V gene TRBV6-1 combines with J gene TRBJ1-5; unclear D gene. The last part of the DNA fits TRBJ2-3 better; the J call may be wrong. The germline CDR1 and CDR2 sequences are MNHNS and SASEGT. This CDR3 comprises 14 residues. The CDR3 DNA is TGTGCCAGCAGTGACAGCTATAGTAATCAGCCCCAGTATTTT. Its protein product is CASSDSYSNQPQYF.

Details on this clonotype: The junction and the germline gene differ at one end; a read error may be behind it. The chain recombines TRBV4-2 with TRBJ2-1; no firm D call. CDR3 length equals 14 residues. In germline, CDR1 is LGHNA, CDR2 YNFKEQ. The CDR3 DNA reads TGTGCCGGCAGCCTAGGGCACAGCGACAATGAGCAGATCTTC. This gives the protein CAGSLGHSDNEQIF.

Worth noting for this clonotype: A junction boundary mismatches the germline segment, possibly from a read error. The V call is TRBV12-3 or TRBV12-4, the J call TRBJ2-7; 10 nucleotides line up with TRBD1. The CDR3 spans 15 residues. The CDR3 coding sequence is TGTGCCAGCAGATTAGGACAGGGGGTCAACTACGAGCAATACTTC. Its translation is CASRLGQGVNYEQYF.

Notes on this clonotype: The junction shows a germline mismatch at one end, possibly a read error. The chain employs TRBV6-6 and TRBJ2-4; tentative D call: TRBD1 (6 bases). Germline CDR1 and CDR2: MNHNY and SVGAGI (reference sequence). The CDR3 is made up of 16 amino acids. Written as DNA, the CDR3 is TGTGCCATCAGAGGACAGCTTGGATTAGCCAAAAACATTCAATACTTC. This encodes CAIRGQLGLAKNIQYF.

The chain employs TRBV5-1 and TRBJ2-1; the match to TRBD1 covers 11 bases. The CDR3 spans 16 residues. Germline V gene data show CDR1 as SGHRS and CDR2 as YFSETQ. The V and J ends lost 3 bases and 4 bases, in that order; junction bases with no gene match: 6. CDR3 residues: CASSSFGTGGYNEQFF. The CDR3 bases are TGCGCCAGCAGCTCCTTTGGGACAGGGGGTTACAATGAGCAGTTCTTC.

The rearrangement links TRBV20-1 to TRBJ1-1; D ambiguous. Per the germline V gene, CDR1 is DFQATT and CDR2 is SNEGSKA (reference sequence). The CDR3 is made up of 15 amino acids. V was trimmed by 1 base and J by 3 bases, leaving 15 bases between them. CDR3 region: CSARVLSGRHTEAFF. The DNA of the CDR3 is TGCAGTGCTAGAGTTTTGTCAGGCCGGCACACTGAAGCTTTCTTT.

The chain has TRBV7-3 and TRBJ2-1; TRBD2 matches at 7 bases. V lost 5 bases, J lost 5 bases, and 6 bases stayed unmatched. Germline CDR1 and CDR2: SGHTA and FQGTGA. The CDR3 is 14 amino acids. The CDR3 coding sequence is TGTGCCAGCAGCCCATCACTAGCGAACAATGAGCAGTTCTTC. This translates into CASSPSLANNEQFF. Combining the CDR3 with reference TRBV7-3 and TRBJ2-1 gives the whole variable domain GAGVSQTPSNKVTEKGKYVELRCDPISGHTALYWYRQSLGQGPEFLIYFQGTGAADDSGLPNDRFFAVRPEGSVSTLKIQRTERGDSAVYLCASSPSLANNEQFFGPGTRLTVL.

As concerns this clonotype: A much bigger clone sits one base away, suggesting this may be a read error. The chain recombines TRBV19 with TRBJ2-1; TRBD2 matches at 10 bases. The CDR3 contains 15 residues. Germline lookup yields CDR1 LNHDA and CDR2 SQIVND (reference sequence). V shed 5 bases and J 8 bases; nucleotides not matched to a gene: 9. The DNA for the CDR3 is TGTGCCAGTAGTGAAGCGGGAGGGCCGTACGATGAGCAGTTCTTC. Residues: CASSEAGGPYDEQFF.

The CDR3 loop is CASSISHGNSSPLHF. The CDR3 nucleotides read TGTGCCAGCAGCATATCGCACGGGAATAGTTCACCCCTCCACTTT. The V call is TRBV5-4, the J call TRBJ1-6; D not certain. Germline assignment: CDR1 SGHNT and CDR2 YYREEE (reference sequence). The CDR3 totals 15 residues. V was pared by 4 bases and J by 9 bases, with 17 bases between.

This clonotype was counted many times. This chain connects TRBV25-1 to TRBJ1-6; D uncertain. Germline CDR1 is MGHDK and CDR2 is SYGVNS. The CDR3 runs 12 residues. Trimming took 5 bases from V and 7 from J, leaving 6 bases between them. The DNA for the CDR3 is TGTGCCAGCAGTACCGTAAATTCACCCCTCCACTTT. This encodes CASSTVNSPLHF.

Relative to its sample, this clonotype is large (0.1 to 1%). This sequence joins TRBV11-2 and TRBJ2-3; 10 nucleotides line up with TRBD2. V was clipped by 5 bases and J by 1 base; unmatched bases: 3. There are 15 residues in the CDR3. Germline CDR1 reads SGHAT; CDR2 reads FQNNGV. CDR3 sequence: CASSTGTSGTDTQYF. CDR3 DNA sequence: TGTGCCAGCAGCACCGGGACTAGCGGCACAGATACGCAGTATTTT. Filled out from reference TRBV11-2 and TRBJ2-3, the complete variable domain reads EAGVAQSPRYKIIEKRQSVAFWCNPISGHATLYWYQQILGQGPKLLIQFQNNGVVDDSQLPKDRFSAERLKGVDSTLKIQPAKLEDSAVYLCASSTGTSGTDTQYFGPGTRLTVL.

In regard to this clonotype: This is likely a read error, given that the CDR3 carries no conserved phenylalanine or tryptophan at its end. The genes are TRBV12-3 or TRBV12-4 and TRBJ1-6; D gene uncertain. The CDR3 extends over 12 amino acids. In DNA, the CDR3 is TGTGCCAGCACTTTAAAGAATTCAGCCCTCCACTCT. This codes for CASTLKNSALHS.

The CDR3 bases are TGTGCCAGCAGCGGAAGAGGGGGCGGTTATGGCTACACCTTC. It yields the protein CASSGRGGGYGYTF. The chain recombines TRBV6-6 with TRBJ1-2; 7 bases agree with TRBD1. In germline, CDR1 is MNHNY, CDR2 SVGAGI (reference sequence). J gave up 5 bases and V 6 bases, and 9 bases lay outside the gene matches. The CDR3 extends over 14 amino acids.

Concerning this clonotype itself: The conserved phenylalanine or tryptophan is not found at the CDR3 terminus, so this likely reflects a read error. CDR3 bases: TGTGCCAGCAGCTTGGCCGCTGGGACAGGGAGGACTGAAGCTTTCCTT. Its protein is CASSLAAGTGRTEAFL. The chain couples TRBV5-5 to TRBJ1-1; 9 bases align to TRBD1. The CDR3 has 16 amino acids. Germline V gene data show CDR1 as SGHKS and CDR2 as YYEKEE (reference sequence). V lost 0 bases and J lost 5; bases outside the gene matches: 8.

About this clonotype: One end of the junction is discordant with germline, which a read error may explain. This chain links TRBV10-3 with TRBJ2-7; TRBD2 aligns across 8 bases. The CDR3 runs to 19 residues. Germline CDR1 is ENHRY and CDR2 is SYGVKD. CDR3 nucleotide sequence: TGTGCCATCACCAAACGATCGGGACTAGTGGGAAGGTTCTCCTACGAACAGTACTTC. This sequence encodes CAITKRSGLVGRFSYEQYF.

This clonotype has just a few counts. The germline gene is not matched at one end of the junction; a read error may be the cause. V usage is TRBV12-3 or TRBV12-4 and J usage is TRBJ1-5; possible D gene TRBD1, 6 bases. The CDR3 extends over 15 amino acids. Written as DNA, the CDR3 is TGTGCTAGCAGTTTAACGGACAGTCGGAATCAGCCCCAGCATTTT. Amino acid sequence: CASSLTDSRNQPQHF.

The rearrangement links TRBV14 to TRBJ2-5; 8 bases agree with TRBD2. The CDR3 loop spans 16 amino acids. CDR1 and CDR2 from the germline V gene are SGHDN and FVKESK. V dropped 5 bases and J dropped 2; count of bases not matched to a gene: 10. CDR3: CASSYRSGSPQETQYF. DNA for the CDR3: TGTGCCAGCAGCTATAGGAGCGGGAGCCCACAAGAGACCCAGTACTTC.

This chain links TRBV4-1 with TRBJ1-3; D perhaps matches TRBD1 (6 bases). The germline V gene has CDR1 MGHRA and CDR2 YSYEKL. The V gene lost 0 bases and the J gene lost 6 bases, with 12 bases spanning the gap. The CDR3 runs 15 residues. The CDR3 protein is CASSQEGTRANTIYF. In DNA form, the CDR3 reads TGCGCCAGCAGCCAAGAGGGGACACGGGCAAACACCATATATTTT.

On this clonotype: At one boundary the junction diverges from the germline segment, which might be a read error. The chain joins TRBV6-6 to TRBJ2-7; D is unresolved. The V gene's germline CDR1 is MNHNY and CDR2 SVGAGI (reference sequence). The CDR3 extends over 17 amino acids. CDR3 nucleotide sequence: TGTACCAGCAGTTACTCGAATCGACTTTCCCGTACCCACGAACAGTATTTC. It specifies CTSSYSNRLSRTHEQYF.

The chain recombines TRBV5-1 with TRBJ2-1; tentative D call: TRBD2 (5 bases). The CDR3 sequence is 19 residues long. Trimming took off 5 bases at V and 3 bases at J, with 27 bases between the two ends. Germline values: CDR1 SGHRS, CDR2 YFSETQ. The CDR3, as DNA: TGCGCCAGCAGTTTCTTGGACGGGCCACACGGAGGACTCTACAATGAGCAGTTCTTC. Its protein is CASSFLDGPHGGLYNEQFF.

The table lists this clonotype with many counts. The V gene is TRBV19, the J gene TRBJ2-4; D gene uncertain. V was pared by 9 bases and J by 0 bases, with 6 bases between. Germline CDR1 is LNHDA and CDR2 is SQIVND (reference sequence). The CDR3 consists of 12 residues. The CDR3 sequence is CASGLAKNIQYF. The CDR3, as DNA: TGTGCCAGCGGATTAGCCAAAAACATTCAGTACTTC. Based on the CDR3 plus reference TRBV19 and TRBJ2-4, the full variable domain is DGGITQSPKYLFRKEGQNVTLSCEQNLNHDAMYWYRQDPGQGLRLIYYSQIVNDFQKGDIAEGYSVSREKKESFPLTVTSAQKNPTAFYLCASGLAKNIQYFGAGTRLSVL.

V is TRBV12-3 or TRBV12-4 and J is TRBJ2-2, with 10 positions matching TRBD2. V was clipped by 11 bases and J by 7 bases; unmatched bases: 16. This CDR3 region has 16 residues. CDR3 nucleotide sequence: TGTGCCGGTAGTTTAGTGCTAGCGGGAGTTTTCGGGGAGCTGTTTTTT. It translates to CAGSLVLAGVFGELFF.

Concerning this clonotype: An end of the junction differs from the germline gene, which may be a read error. In DNA, the CDR3 is TGTGCCATCAGTGAGTTCGAAGCCGAGCCAGTCACCGGGGAGCTCTTTTTT. Translating it yields CAISEFEAEPVTGELFF. This chain connects TRBV10-3 to TRBJ2-2; TRBD2 might be the D (5 bases). The CDR3 has 17 amino acids. Germline CDR1 and CDR2: ENHRY and SYGVKD.